A single sample gave rise to the 2 T cell receptor beta chains below, sequenced in a study of tumor-infiltrating lymphocytes in primary liver carcinoma. DNA and RNA were both co-extracted from approximately 20-30 mg of bulk tissue that had not been sorted. The template, approximately 500 ng total RNA, yielded TCR beta cDNA made with a constant-region primer. Three nested multiplex PCR rounds of slightly modified ARM-PCR generated TCR beta libraries. Rounds one and two of PCR, each of 10 cycles, were primed with TRBV1-TRBV30 forward primers and a C-beta reverse primer. TCRdb fed the multiplex PCR reads into MiXCR, producing one record per CDR3 protein. The table shows approximately 99,000 distinct CDR3 sequences, with approximately 71% occurring only once. Sequencing was carried out using liver tumor tissue from sampling region 5. Subset here: tumor region T5, tumor centre. These receptors were obtained from a woman aged 55-70 years with primary liver carcinoma and hepatitis B virus infection.

This chain uses TRBV11-2 with TRBJ2-7; 10 bases fit TRBD2. Germline-derived CDR1 and CDR2 are SGHAT and FQNNGV. The CDR3 spans 17 residues. V lost 6 bases to trimming and J lost 7 bases; unmatched junction nucleotides: 18. In DNA form, the CDR3 reads TGTGCCAGCAGTTACAACCAGCTGGGACTAGCGAGCGGGGAGCAGTACTTC. Its protein is CASSYNQLGLASGEQYF.

About this clonotype itself: A junction end diverges from the germline sequence, so it may reflect a read error. The rearrangement joins TRBV7-9 to TRBJ1-4; 8 nucleotides align to TRBD1. From germline, CDR1 is SEHNR and CDR2 FQNEAQ (reference sequence). The CDR3 has 12 amino acids. CDR3 region: CASARGQEILFF. The DNA for the CDR3 is TGTGCCAGCGCTAGGGGACAGGAAATACTGTTTTTT.